The entry below gives a single T cell receptor (beta chain) sequence along with its context. What this receptor recognizes is not known. No base quality values were provided; no much bigger clone lies one nucleotide off. The germline V gene gives CDR1 as SQVTM and CDR2 as ANQGSEA. From its cysteine to its phenylalanine, the CDR3 spans 18 amino acids. The sequence is cut down to CDR3 DNA, 54 bases in frame from base 1. The V end gives up 0 bases and the J end 0 bases, leaving 10 bases in the junction not matched to a gene. In the prospective study, participants were about 18 to 95 years old, resided in 24 geographic areas of the United States, and were enrolled through a virtual design. To assign participants to cohorts, the prospective study relied on clinical history that participants themselves reported in a screening survey and a study questionnaire. ImmuneRACE Cohort 3 recovered participants were defined by two consecutive negative NP/OP PCR tests, healthcare professional clearance, or symptom resolution. In the prospective study, mobile phlebotomists collected whole blood, serum and a nasopharyngeal or oropharyngeal swab from each participant. Additional blood draws and questionnaires over a roughly two-month period could optionally be provided by prospective study participants. Before DNA extraction, prospective study blood samples were shipped either frozen or at room temperature.

The data were obtained in a study of blood T cell repertoires in COVID-19 (dated by TCRdb to 2020 to 2022). Study-wide context: Collaborator samples came from the United States, Italy and Spain and covered acute and convalescent phases of COVID-19. The prospective study material was composed of cDNA or gDNA derived from T cells, B-cell-depleted T cells, or PBMCs. Deeply sampled blood TCRbeta repertoires from subjects exposed to, actively infected with, or recovered from COVID-19 were included in the dataset. The repertoires were made available in a free public database intended to serve as a resource for research on the immune response to SARS-CoV-2. Samples came from the ongoing ImmuneRACE study (first 160 participants) plus 1,254 subjects from 6 global collaborators. Nearly every sample came with metadata listing a de-identified subject ID, COVID-19 status, age in years and sex. Where HLA class I and class II types were available, the types were taken from metadata supplied by the sample provider, not from assay-based typing. The study at large found these results: Clinical and demographic metadata were provided uncurated, with the amount varying by source and participant.

TCRbeta CDR3 regions were amplified from genomic DNA by means of the immunoSEQ Assay, a bias-controlled multiplex PCR. In the authors' own workflow: Within the assay, amplification of reference gene primers was used to estimate how many nucleated cells each sample contained. Sequence reads were collapsed and filtered to measure the absolute abundance of every unique TCRbeta CDR3 rearrangement. For each sample, productive Simpson clonality was calculated as the square root of Simpson's diversity index over productive rearrangements. TCRdb limited this immuneACCESS table to in-frame rearrangements with V and J called. A share of clones is missing; checked studies link under half to unresolved V genes, and the rest is unexplained. V and J calls and clone size are copied from that table; D and trimming were computed from the DNA. The sample table contains about 300,000 clones; only one count was recorded for roughly 89% of them. 1.5% to 2% of the sample is held by the ten biggest clonotypes.

Sequenced material: PBMCs or T cells enriched from blood (not recorded which). This receptor was identified in a woman in her thirties or forties who had recovered from COVID-19. Recombination joined TRBV29-1 with TRBJ2-3, with 9 central nucleotides matching TRBD2. The nucleotide sequence reads TGCAGCGTTGAAGATCTGGGGTGGACTAGCGCGAGCACAGATACGCAGTATTTT. Its protein is CSVEDLGWTSASTDTQYF.